The 14 T cell receptor beta chains listed next were all sequenced from one sample in a study of regulatory and conventional T cells in breast cancer. TCRdb recomputed calls from the PCR reads with MiXCR, one row per CDR3 protein. The sample shows more than 1,200 distinct CDR3 sequences, approximately 61% of them seen only once. Sample: regulatory T cells from blood. The origin of the receptors is a female donor in good health.

The chain has TRBV6-5 and TRBJ1-6; 7 positions agree with TRBD1. With V trimmed by 5 bases and J by 4 bases, 8 bases remained unmatched. The CDR3 is made up of 16 amino acids. The germline gives CDR1 MNHEY, CDR2 SVGAGI. The CDR3, as DNA: TGTGCCAGCAGTACGACAGGGCGGGGATATAATTCACCCCTCCACTTT. Its protein is CASSTTGRGYNSPLHF.

V and J are TRBV5-4 and TRBJ1-3, with unresolved D. V was clipped by 1 base and J by 1 base, with 6 bases between them. This CDR3 comprises 14 residues. In germline, CDR1 is SGHNT, CDR2 YYREEE (reference sequence). The CDR3 nucleotides are TGTGCCAGCAGCTTGATCTCTTCTGGAAACACCATATATTTT. It codes for CASSLISSGNTIYF.

In this sample, this clonotype turned up once. The J gene is TRBJ1-2, the V gene TRBV6-6, with D possibly TRBD1 on 6 matching bases. The CDR3 is 15 residues long. CDR1 and CDR2 (germline): MNHNY, SVGAGI (reference sequence). Deletions cut 4 bases from V and 7 bases from J, with 19 bases between. The CDR3 DNA reads TGTGCCAGCAGTTCCCCGGACAGATCTATCGGTGGCTACACCTTC. Protein product: CASSSPDRSIGGYTF.

This sequence joins TRBV18 and TRBJ2-7; possibly TRBD2 for D (6 bases). CDR1 is KGHSH, CDR2 LQKENI, per germline. The CDR3 is made up of 19 amino acids. Trimming removed 3 bases at V and 4 bases at J, with 28 bases between. CDR3 in amino acids: CASSPPLEGRAETLYEQYF. As DNA, the CDR3 is TGTGCCAGCTCACCTCCGCTGGAGGGCCGAGCGGAGACGCTATACGAGCAGTACTTC.

This chain uses TRBV4-1 with TRBJ1-2; D gene unclear. The CDR3 is 13 amino acids. V was shortened by 0 bases and J by 1 base, with 3 bases between the two germline ends. Germline CDR1 MGHRA, CDR2 YSYEKL. The CDR3 nucleotides read TGCGCCAGCAGCCAAGACTATAACTATGGCTACACCTTC. This sequence encodes CASSQDYNYGYTF.

The rearrangement links TRBV10-3 to TRBJ1-6; D gene unclear. Germline lookup yields CDR1 ENHRY and CDR2 SYGVKD. Trimming cost V 0 bases and J 5 bases, with 8 bases left between them. The CDR3 totals 15 residues. The chain's CDR3 is CAISESLGNNSPLHF. CDR3 DNA sequence: TGTGCCATCAGTGAGTCTCTGGGGAATAATTCACCCCTCCACTTT.

The rearrangement joins TRBV5-1 to TRBJ2-1, with 10 bases aligning to TRBD2. This CDR3 is built from 16 residues. V dropped 2 bases and J dropped 2; count of bases not matched to a gene: 4. CDR1 SGHRS and CDR2 YFSETQ come from the germline V gene. CDR3 coding DNA: TGCGCCAGCAGCTTCTCCGGGACTAGCGCCTACAATGAGCAGTTCTTC. Translation gives CASSFSGTSAYNEQFF.

V gene TRBV4-1 combines with J gene TRBJ1-1, with D uncertain. The CDR3 length is 13 residues. Germline loops: CDR1 MGHRA, CDR2 YSYEKL. V lost 5 bases and J lost 8, with 15 bases in between. CDR3 amino acids: CASSKSGLREAFF. In nucleotides, the CDR3 is TGCGCCAGCAGCAAATCCGGCCTTAGGGAAGCTTTCTTT.

The chain is built from TRBV29-1 and TRBJ1-1; D is uncertain. V was pared by 4 bases and J by 6 bases, with 9 bases between. Germline CDR1 and CDR2: SQVTM and ANQGSEA. CDR3 length equals 11 residues. The CDR3 sequence: CSVAEEAEAFF. The CDR3 nucleotides are TGCAGCGTTGCTGAGGAGGCTGAAGCTTTCTTT.

CDR3 sequence (DNA): TGCAGTGCTGCTGACAGGGATTTCGAGACCCAGTACTTC. It encodes CSAADRDFETQYF. The V call is TRBV20-1, the J call TRBJ2-5; TRBD1 aligns across 7 bases. The junction had 8 bases not matched to a gene; V was cut back by 5 bases and J by 5 bases. The CDR3 is 13 amino acids. CDR1 and CDR2 (germline): DFQATT, SNEGSKA (reference sequence).

This chain joins TRBV4-1 and TRBJ2-1; TRBD2 matches 9 bases. Trimming at V came to 5 bases and at J to 9 bases, leaving 5 bases not matched to a gene. Germline V gives CDR1 MGHRA, CDR2 YSYEKL. The CDR3 consists of 13 residues. The CDR3 DNA sequence: TGCGCCAGCAGCGTAACTAGCGGGTCTGAGCAGTTCTTC. Amino acids: CASSVTSGSEQFF.

The chain's CDR3 is CASSLWGPLNEQFF. DNA for the CDR3: TGTGCCAGCAGCTTGTGGGGGCCTCTGAATGAGCAGTTCTTC. V usage is TRBV5-6 and J usage is TRBJ2-1; TRBD1 is a possible D gene (6 bases). The CDR3 contains 14 residues. The V end lost 1 base, the J end lost 7 bases, and 12 bases lay between the germline ends. Germline V CDR1 and CDR2: SGHDT, YYEEEE.

The V call is TRBV7-9, the J call TRBJ2-7; D remains ambiguous. Trimming removed 4 bases from V and 0 bases from J, with 13 bases in between. The CDR3 runs to 15 residues. CDR1 is SEHNR and CDR2 is FQNEAQ in the germline V gene (reference sequence). Written as DNA, the CDR3 is TGTGCCAGCAGCTCCCCCTCCGGAAACTCCTACGAGCAGTACTTC. Translation: CASSSPSGNSYEQYF.

The J gene is TRBJ1-2, the V gene TRBV6-5, with 8 nucleotides matching TRBD1. The germline CDR1 and CDR2 sequences are MNHEY and SVGAGI. CDR3 length: 15 amino acids. The J segment lost 4 bases and the V segment lost 5 bases, leaving 9 bases of the junction unmatched. The CDR3 loop reads CASSQHGQGFYGYTF. The CDR3 DNA follows: TGTGCCAGCAGTCAACATGGACAGGGATTCTATGGCTACACCTTC.